One and the same sample provided the 21 T cell receptor beta chains below, sequenced in a study of regulatory T cells in long-lasting Graves disease. Time point of the sample: persistent/refractory GD, antithyroid drugs over 5 years with positive TRAb. Extracted RNA from PBMCs served as the source of the TCR library. Libraries of TCR beta came from iRepertoire HTBI primers plus Arm-PCR of CDR3 regions. TCRdb processed the multiplex PCR reads anew with MiXCR; each CDR3 protein has one entry. The data hold about 300,000 distinct CDR3 sequences, with 20% to 25% observed a single time. This specimen was peripheral blood mononuclear cells (PBMCs), taken when the disease was refractory, from a patient treated with antithyroid drugs. These receptors were collected from a female donor with Graves disease.

The V and J genes are TRBV29-1 and TRBJ2-2; D gene ambiguous. This CDR3 is built from 10 residues. Germline values: CDR1 SQVTM, CDR2 ANQGSEA. V gave up 6 bases and J gave up 5 bases, with 4 bases separating them. The CDR3 nucleotides read TGCAGCGTGGGGACCGGGGAGCTGTTTTTT. It codes for CSVGTGELFF.

This clonotype was detected only a few times. The chain couples TRBV7-2 to TRBJ2-4; the D gene could be TRBD1 or TRBD2 (5 bases each). Germline V gene sequence: CDR1 SGHTA, CDR2 FQGNSA. The V gene lost 0 bases and the J gene lost 1 base, with 7 bases spanning the gap. The CDR3 extends over 15 amino acids. CDR3: CASSLAWGAKNIQYF. The CDR3 region has the DNA TGTGCCAGCAGCTTAGCGTGGGGGGCCAAAAACATTCAGTACTTC. The full variable domain, completed using reference TRBV7-2 and TRBJ2-4, is GAGVSQSPSNKVTEKGKDVELRCDPISGHTALYWYRQSLGQGLEFLIYFQGNSAPDKSGLPSDRFSAERTGGSVSTLTIQRTQQEDSAVYLCASSLAWGAKNIQYFGAGTRLSVL.

Only a few counts were recorded for this clonotype. The genes are TRBV20-1 and TRBJ1-2; no firm D call. Trimming cost V 0 bases and J 4 bases, with 3 bases left between them. Germline V gene sequence: CDR1 DFQATT, CDR2 SNEGSKA (reference sequence). The CDR3 is 11 residues long. CDR3 loop: CSAREGYGYTF. CDR3 DNA sequence: TGCAGTGCTAGAGAGGGCTATGGCTACACCTTC.

This clonotype was recorded at least ten times. The chain has TRBV2 and TRBJ2-2; TRBD2 aligns across 10 bases. This CDR3 is 20 amino acids long. V shed 5 bases, J shed 3 bases, and the junction held 18 bases outside the gene matches. Germline V CDR1 and CDR2: SNHLY, FYNNEI. This CDR3 is CASSHNSRLLGTSDTGELFF. DNA for the CDR3: TGTGCCAGCAGTCACAATTCCAGGTTACTTGGGACTAGCGACACCGGGGAGCTGTTTTTT.

This clonotype was recorded at least ten times. The chain employs TRBV2 and TRBJ2-7, with TRBD2 identical over 7 bases. V dropped 6 bases and J dropped 4; count of bases not matched to a gene: 9. The CDR3 extends over 14 amino acids. Germline V lookup: CDR1 SNHLY, CDR2 FYNNEI. The CDR3 is CASRVTSKIYEQYF. In nucleotides, the CDR3 is TGTGCCAGCAGGGTGACTAGCAAGATTTACGAGCAGTACTTC. The full variable domain, in which reference TRBV2 and TRBJ2-7 provide the parts outside the CDR3, is EPEVTQTPSHQVTQMGQEVILRCVPISNHLYFYWYRQILGQKVEFLVSFYNNEISEKSEIFDDQFSVERPDGSNFTLKIRSTKLEDSAMYFCASRVTSKIYEQYFGPGTRLTVT.

This clonotype occurred many times. This chain uses TRBV28 with TRBJ2-7; D is perhaps TRBD2 (5 bases). Trimming stripped 6 bases from V and 2 bases from J, with 11 bases between. Germline CDR1 MDHEN, CDR2 SYDVKM. The CDR3 covers 13 residues. The CDR3 region is CASRLELAYEQYF. In DNA, the CDR3 is TGTGCCAGCAGACTAGAGTTGGCCTACGAGCAGTACTTC.

The chain carries TRBV27 and TRBJ1-6; the match to TRBD1 covers 8 bases. V trimming: 1 base; J trimming: 10 bases; junction bases outside the gene matches: 3. This CDR3 region has 14 residues. Germline loops: CDR1 MNHEY, CDR2 SMNVEV (reference sequence). The CDR3 region is CASSLLTGGSPLHF. The CDR3 DNA reads TGTGCCAGCAGTTTATTAACAGGGGGATCACCCCTCCACTTT.

The chain joins TRBV5-1 to TRBJ1-1; D is ambiguous. The ends were cut back, 7 bases at V and 0 bases at J, with 7 bases in the middle. The germline V gene has CDR1 SGHRS and CDR2 YFSETQ. The CDR3 spans 12 residues. The CDR3 reads CASGRMNTEAFF. The DNA for the CDR3 is TGCGCCAGCGGGAGGATGAACACTGAAGCTTTCTTT.

The chain carries TRBV27 and TRBJ1-6, with D perhaps TRBD1 (6 bases). V lost 3 bases and J lost 7, with 13 bases in between. The germline gives CDR1 MNHEY, CDR2 SMNVEV (reference sequence). This CDR3 spans 15 amino acids. The CDR3 DNA reads as TGTGCCAGCAGTTTTTCAGGACAGTTCAATTCACCCCTCCACTTT. As protein: CASSFSGQFNSPLHF.

This clonotype was seen a few times. This chain joins TRBV7-2 and TRBJ2-7; D possibly corresponds to TRBD1 (5 bases). This CDR3 contains 15 residues. Germline CDR1 reads SGHTA; CDR2 reads FQGNSA. V dropped 3 bases and J dropped 0 bases, with 12 bases sitting between them. As DNA, the CDR3 is TGTGCCAGCAGCTTTGGACAACCCAACTCCTACGAGCAGTACTTC. Its translation is CASSFGQPNSYEQYF.

This clonotype was counted ten times or more. This sequence joins TRBV29-1 and TRBJ2-5, with 8 bases that match TRBD1. With 4 bases clipped from V and 5 bases from J, the junction kept 6 bases outside the gene matches. The CDR3 sequence is 13 residues long. Germline CDR1 reads SQVTM; CDR2 reads ANQGSEA. The CDR3 here is CSVVQGGSETQYF. The CDR3 region has the DNA TGCAGCGTTGTACAGGGGGGTTCGGAGACCCAGTACTTC.

The CDR3 spells CASSLAWARETQYF. CDR3 sequence (DNA): TGTGCCAGCAGCTTGGCATGGGCAAGGGAGACCCAGTACTTC. The chain links TRBV5-6 to TRBJ2-5; D uncertain. Looked up from germline, CDR1 is SGHDT and CDR2 is YYEEEE. Trimming took 0 bases from V and 5 from J, leaving 11 bases between them. The CDR3 has 14 residues. The variable domain in full, completed from reference TRBV5-6 and TRBJ2-5, reads DAGVTQSPTHLIKTRGQQVTLRCSPKSGHDTVSWYQQALGQGPQFIFQYYEEEERQRGNFPDRFSGHQFPNYSSELNVNALLLGDSALYLCASSLAWARETQYFGPGTRLLVL.

This clonotype was seen more than once but under ten times. The rearrangement links TRBV6-2 or TRBV6-3 to TRBJ2-7; 8 bases are a match to TRBD2. CDR1 is MNHEY, CDR2 SVGEGT, per germline. The CDR3 is 14 residues long. J lost 4 bases, V lost 5 bases, and 7 bases had no gene match. The CDR3: CASSPGGGRYEQYF. The CDR3 DNA reads TGTGCCAGCAGTCCGGGGGGGGGGCGGTACGAGCAGTACTTC.

The rearrangement links TRBV4-3 to TRBJ1-6, with unresolved D. CDR1 and CDR2 from the germline V gene are LGHNA and YSLEER. Trimming removed 1 base from V and 5 bases from J, with 9 bases in between. CDR3 length equals 15 residues. The CDR3: CASSQAKGDNSPLHF. For the CDR3, the DNA is TGCGCCAGCAGCCAAGCAAAGGGTGATAATTCACCCCTCCACTTT.

This chain links TRBV6-1 with TRBJ1-5, with TRBD1 matching 8 bases. The germline gives CDR1 MNHNS, CDR2 SASEGT. V shed 6 bases and J 0 bases; nucleotides not matched to a gene: 13. This CDR3 comprises 18 residues. The CDR3 loop is CASSRTGGQGHSNQPQHF. The CDR3 DNA is TGTGCCAGCAGCCGCACTGGAGGACAGGGACATAGCAATCAGCCCCAGCATTTT.

This clonotype was found a few times. The chain has TRBV3-1 and TRBJ2-1; weak D call: TRBD1 (5 bases). Between the trimmed V and J ends, which lost 0 bases and 11 bases, there was a span of 8 bases. The V gene's germline CDR1 is LGHDT and CDR2 YNNKEL (reference sequence). The CDR3 extends over 12 amino acids. The CDR3 is CASSQEGRQQFF. CDR3 in DNA: TGTGCCAGCAGCCAAGAGGGGCGGCAGCAGTTCTTC.

Ten or more counts support this clonotype. J is TRBJ2-5 and V is TRBV12-3 or TRBV12-4, with D perhaps TRBD1 (6 bases). V lost 2 bases and J lost 5, with 9 bases in between. The CDR3 runs to 13 residues. CDR3 sequence reads: CASSLSTGETQYF. DNA for the CDR3: TGTGCCAGCAGTTTAAGCACAGGGGAGACCCAGTACTTC.

This clonotype was counted many times. This chain links TRBV28 with TRBJ2-7; D remains unclear. CDR1 MDHEN and CDR2 SYDVKM come from the germline V gene. This CDR3 is built from 12 residues. Trimming shortened V by 6 bases and J by 4 bases, and 10 bases separated the two germline ends. Here the CDR3 reads CASSLVPYEQYF. CDR3 coding DNA: TGTGCCAGCAGCCTAGTACCGTACGAGCAGTACTTC.

This sequence joins TRBV4-3 and TRBJ2-7, with 12 nucleotides matching TRBD2. Germline CDR1 is LGHNA and CDR2 is YSLEER. The ends lost 2 bases at V and 3 bases at J; junction bases unmatched: 2. The CDR3 covers 15 residues. CDR3 loop: CASSQWTSGNYEQYF. In DNA, the CDR3 is TGCGCCAGCAGCCAATGGACTAGCGGGAACTACGAGCAGTACTTC.

The J gene is TRBJ1-3, the V gene TRBV5-5; the D gene is possibly TRBD1 (5 bases). CDR1 is SGHKS, CDR2 YYEKEE, per germline (reference sequence). Trimming removed 0 bases from V and 4 bases from J, with 11 bases in between. This CDR3 is built from 15 residues. CDR3 amino acids: CASSLAGVSGNTIYF. The CDR3 DNA is TGTGCCAGCAGCTTGGCGGGGGTATCAGGAAACACCATATATTTT. Full variable domain (remainder filled in from reference TRBV5-5 and TRBJ1-3): DAGVTQSPTHLIKTRGQQVTLRCSPISGHKSVSWYQQVLGQGPQFIFQYYEKEERGRGNFPDRFSARQFPNYSSELNVNALLLGDSALYLCASSLAGVSGNTIYFGEGSWLTVV.

This clonotype was seen ten or more times. The V and J genes are TRBV2 and TRBJ2-7; no clear D gene. The CDR3 has 17 residues. The V end was cut by 2 bases, the J end by 0 bases, with 17 bases between. Germline V gene data show CDR1 as SNHLY and CDR2 as FYNNEI. The CDR3 DNA reads TGTGCCAGCAGTGAATTACATGTACAGCAGAACTCCTACGAGCAGTACTTC. The encoded protein is CASSELHVQQNSYEQYF.